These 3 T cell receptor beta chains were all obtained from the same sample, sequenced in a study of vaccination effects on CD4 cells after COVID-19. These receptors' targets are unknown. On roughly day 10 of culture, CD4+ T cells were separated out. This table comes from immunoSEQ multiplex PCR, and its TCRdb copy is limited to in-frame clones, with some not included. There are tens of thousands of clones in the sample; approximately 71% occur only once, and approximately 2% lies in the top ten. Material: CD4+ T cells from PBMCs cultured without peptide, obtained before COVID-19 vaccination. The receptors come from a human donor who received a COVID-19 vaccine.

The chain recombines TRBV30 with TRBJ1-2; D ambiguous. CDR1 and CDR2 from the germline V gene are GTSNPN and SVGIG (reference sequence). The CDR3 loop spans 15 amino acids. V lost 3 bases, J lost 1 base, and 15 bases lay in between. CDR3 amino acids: CAWSHSSPLNYGYTF. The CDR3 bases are TGTGCCTGGAGCCACTCTAGTCCCCTTAACTATGGCTACACCTTC.

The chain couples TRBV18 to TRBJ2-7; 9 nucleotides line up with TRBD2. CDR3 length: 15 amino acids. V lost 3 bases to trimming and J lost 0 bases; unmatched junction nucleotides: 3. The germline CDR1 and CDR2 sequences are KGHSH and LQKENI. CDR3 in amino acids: CASSPGLASSYEQYV. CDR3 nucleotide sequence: TGTGCCAGCTCACCGGGACTAGCCAGCTCCTACGAGCAGTACGTC.

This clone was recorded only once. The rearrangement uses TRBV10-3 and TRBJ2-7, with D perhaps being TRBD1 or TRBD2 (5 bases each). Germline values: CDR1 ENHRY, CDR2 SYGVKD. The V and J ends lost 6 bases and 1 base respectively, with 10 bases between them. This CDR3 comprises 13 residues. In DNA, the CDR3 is TGTGCCATCAGGGGAGACAGTTCCTACGAGCAGTACGTC. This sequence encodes CAIRGDSSYEQYV.